The 4 T cell receptor beta chains below come from one sample, sequenced in a study of blood T cell repertoires in COVID-19. TCRdb's copy holds only in-frame clones and misses some; the assay was immunoSEQ multiplex PCR. The sample lists 73,000 or so clones, roughly 80% seen once, with about 6% in the top ten. The sequencing input was peripheral blood. These TCRs come from a woman in her sixties with acute or convalescent COVID-19.

This clone was observed a handful of times. This sequence joins TRBV19 and TRBJ2-6, with TRBD1 matching over 7 bases. CDR3 length equals 18 residues. The V and J ends lost 4 bases and 2 bases, in that order; junction bases with no gene match: 11. CDR1 LNHDA and CDR2 SQIVND come from the germline V gene (reference sequence). This chain's CDR3 is CASSTPDRPMPGANVLTF. The DNA for the CDR3 is TGTGCCAGTAGTACACCGGACAGGCCAATGCCTGGGGCCAACGTCCTGACTTTC.

This chain links TRBV18 with TRBJ1-1; D may be TRBD1 (5 bases). This CDR3 has 13 residues. The germline V gene encodes CDR1 KGHSH and CDR2 LQKENI. V lost 5 bases to trimming and J lost 4 bases, with 11 bases between them. The CDR3 reads CASSDTGGTEAFF. The CDR3 DNA reads TGTGCCAGCTCAGATACGGGGGGCACTGAAGCTTTCTTT.

The V call is TRBV27, the J call TRBJ2-5; 8 bases are shared with TRBD1. In germline, CDR1 is MNHEY, CDR2 SMNVEV (reference sequence). Losses at the gene ends were 2 bases for V and 6 bases for J; bases not matched to a gene: 5. This CDR3 is 14 amino acids long. CDR3 loop: CASSLQGAGKTQYF. CDR3 DNA: TGTGCCAGCAGTTTACAGGGGGCCGGTAAGACCCAGTACTTC.

The gene calls are TRBV5-1 and TRBJ2-7; 7 bases are a match to TRBD2. The germline CDR1 and CDR2 sequences are SGHRS and YFSETQ. V dropped 3 bases and J dropped 6; count of bases not matched to a gene: 9. This CDR3 region has 14 residues. This CDR3 reads CASSSLAGPSEQYF. The CDR3 DNA is TGCGCCAGCAGCTCATTAGCGGGTCCCTCCGAGCAGTACTTC.